The 3 T cell receptor beta chains below all came from one sample that was sequenced in a study of T cell responses to AZD1222 COVID-19 vaccine. The assay was immunoSEQ multiplex PCR, and TCRdb's table has in-frame clones only and misses some. This table has 100,000 to 150,000 clones, 70% to 85% appearing once. Sequencing used peripheral blood, obtained 28 days after the second AZD1222 dose. Receptors originate from an adult who received the AZD1222 COVID-19 vaccine.

V is TRBV5-1 and J is TRBJ2-5; 12 bases align to TRBD1. The germline gives CDR1 SGHRS, CDR2 YFSETQ. With 4 bases clipped from V and 4 bases from J, the junction kept 8 bases outside the gene matches. This CDR3 region has 16 residues. As DNA, the CDR3 is TGCGCCAGCAGCACCGGCGGGACAGGGGGCACAGAGACCCAGTACTTC. Protein sequence: CASSTGGTGGTETQYF.

V and J are TRBV28 and TRBJ1-2; D gene uncertain. The V end lost 6 bases, the J end lost 0 bases, and 17 bases lay between the germline ends. Germline assignment: CDR1 MDHEN and CDR2 SYDVKM. CDR3 length: 16 amino acids. CDR3 residues: CASSIGGSIANYGYTF. In DNA, the CDR3 is TGTGCCAGCAGCATCGGAGGGTCGATAGCTAACTATGGCTACACCTTC.

This clone was seen just once. This rearrangement joins TRBV6-6 to TRBJ1-2; unclear D gene. From germline, CDR1 is MNHNY and CDR2 SVGAGI (reference sequence). V gave up 6 bases and J gave up 6 bases, with 11 bases separating them. CDR3 length: 12 amino acids. The CDR3 spells CASRNSDHGYTF. Written as DNA, the CDR3 is TGTGCCAGCAGAAATTCAGACCATGGCTACACCTTC.